This entry describes one T cell receptor beta chain. No cognate antigen has been identified for it. Base qualities were left out, and no much larger clone turns up one base away. The CDR3 contains 11 residues, cysteine and phenylalanine counted. Solely the CDR3 DNA is kept, with 33 bases framed from the first base. V has 5 bases trimmed and J has 7 bases trimmed; junction bases matching no gene number 4. Reading the germline V gene (reference sequence) gives CDR1 GTSNPN and CDR2 SVGIG. The data originate from a study of blood T cell repertoires in COVID-19 (TCRdb year 2020). Some background on the complete study: Samples from collaborators originated in the United States, Italy and Spain and spanned both the acute and convalescent phases of COVID-19. The prospective study material was composed of cDNA or gDNA derived from T cells, B-cell-depleted T cells, or PBMCs. The dataset comprised deeply sampled blood TCRbeta repertoires from subjects exposed to, actively infected with, or recovered from COVID-19. A freely available public database, intended as a resource for researchers studying the immune response to SARS-CoV-2, is where the repertoires were released. The samples were drawn from two sources: the first 160 participants of the ongoing ImmuneRACE study, and 1,000 to 1,500 subjects contributed by 6 global collaborators. Sample metadata almost always included a de-identified subject ID, COVID-19 status, age in years and sex. Where available, HLA class I and class II types were obtained from metadata supplied by the sample provider rather than from assay-based typing.

The paper's findings and limits, for the study overall: Clinical and demographic metadata were provided uncurated, with the amount varying by source and participant.

Samples from volunteer blood donors who had recovered from COVID-19 were contributed by a second Seattle source. Whole blood was collected in K2EDTA tubes by collaborating institutions according to the institutions' own protocols. Collaborator samples were shipped for TCRbeta analysis as frozen whole blood, isolated PBMCs, or DNA extracted from either sample type. The immunoSEQ Assay, a bias-controlled multiplex PCR, was used to amplify TCRbeta CDR3 regions from genomic DNA. In the paper's pipeline: The number of nucleated cells in each sample was estimated by amplification of reference gene primers within the assay. To quantify the absolute abundance of each unique TCRbeta CDR3 rearrangement, sequence reads were collapsed and filtered. For each sample, productive Simpson clonality was calculated as the square root of Simpson's diversity index across productive rearrangements. The table comes from immuneACCESS by way of TCRdb, which keeps in-frame sequences with V and J called. Part of the clones is missing from these tables; in studies checked, under half for an unresolved V gene and the rest for unknown reasons. D and trimming were read from the DNA, whereas the V and J calls and clone size are those reported in that table. The sample has about 250,000 clones on record, about 89% of them singletons. The ten largest clonotypes hold 0.94% of the sample.

The clonotype originates from a woman in her thirties or forties who had recovered from COVID-19. The chain is encoded by TRBV30 joined to TRBJ2-7; 8 central nucleotides agree with TRBD2. The sequencing sample was made of peripheral blood. In nucleotide form, the sequence is TGTGCCTGGGGGTCGGGGGGGGAGCAGTACTTC. This codes for CAWGSGGEQYF.